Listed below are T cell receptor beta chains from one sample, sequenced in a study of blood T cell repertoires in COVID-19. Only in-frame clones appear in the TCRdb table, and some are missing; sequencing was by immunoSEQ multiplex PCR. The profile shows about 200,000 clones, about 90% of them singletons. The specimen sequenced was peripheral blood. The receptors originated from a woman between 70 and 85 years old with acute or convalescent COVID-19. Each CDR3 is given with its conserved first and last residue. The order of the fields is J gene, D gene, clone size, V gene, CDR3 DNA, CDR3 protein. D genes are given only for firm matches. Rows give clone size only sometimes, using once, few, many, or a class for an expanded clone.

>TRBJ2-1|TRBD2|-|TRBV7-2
TGTGCCAGCAGCTTAGGACTAGCGGGGTACAATGAGCAGTTCTTC
CASSLGLAGYNEQFF
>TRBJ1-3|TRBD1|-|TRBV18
TGTGCCAGCTCACCGGTATCTAACGGACAGGGTGGAAACACCATATATTTT
CASSPVSNGQGGNTIYF
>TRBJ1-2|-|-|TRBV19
TGTGCCAGTAGTACAGGACAGTTCTATGGCTACACCTTC
CASSTGQFYGYTF
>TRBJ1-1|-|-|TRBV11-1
TGTGCCAGCAGCTTCCCCATCGGGGGGCCGACTGAAGCTTTCTTT
CASSFPIGGPTEAFF
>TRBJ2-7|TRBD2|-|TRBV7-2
TGTGCCAGCAGCGCCAGTTTAGCGGGGGGGCCCCACGAGCAGTACTTC
CASSASLAGGPHEQYF
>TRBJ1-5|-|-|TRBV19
TGTGCCAGTAGTATAGGGGGAGGGGAACTTCAGCATTTT
CASSIGGGELQHF
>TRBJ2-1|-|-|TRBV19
TGTGCCAGTAGTATTCGGGTCCTCTCGGGGTCCTACAATGAGCAGTTCTTC
CASSIRVLSGSYNEQFF
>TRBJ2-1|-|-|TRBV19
TGTGCCAGTAGTCGTCGGGGTGAGCAGTTCTTC
CASSRRGEQFF
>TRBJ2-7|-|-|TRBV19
TGTGCCAGTAGTGTGACAGTTGCCTCGGACGAGCAGTACTTC
CASSVTVASDEQYF
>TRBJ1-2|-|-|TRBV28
TGTGCCAGCGGCTGGAGGGGCGCTTCCGGCTACACCTTC
CASGWRGASGYTF
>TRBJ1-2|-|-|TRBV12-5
TGTGCTAGTGGTGTAGTGGGAGCCAGGGGCTACACCTTC
CASGVVGARGYTF
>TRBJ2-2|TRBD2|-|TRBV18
TGTGCCAGCTCACCCTCGGGAGGTAGCGGGCTGAACACCGGGGAGCTGTTTTTT
CASSPSGGSGLNTGELFF
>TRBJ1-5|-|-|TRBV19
TGTGCCAGTAGTATAAACCCAGGGGATCAGCCCCAGCATTTT
CASSINPGDQPQHF
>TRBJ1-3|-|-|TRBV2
TGTGCCAGCAGTGAATCAGGGACTGGAAACACCATATATTTT
CASSESGTGNTIYF
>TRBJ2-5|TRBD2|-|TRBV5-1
TGCGCCAGCACCGGACTAGCGGGGGCCAAACGGGGGACCCAGTACTTC
CASTGLAGAKRGTQYF
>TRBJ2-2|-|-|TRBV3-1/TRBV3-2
TGTGCCAGCCGCAAGACTGATACGAACACCGGGGAGCTGTTTTTT
CASRKTDTNTGELFF
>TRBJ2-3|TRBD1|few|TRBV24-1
TGTGCCACCAGTGACCCTGACAGGGGAGTAGGGACAGATACGCAGTATTTT
CATSDPDRGVGTDTQYF
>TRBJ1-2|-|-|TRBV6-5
TGTGCCAGCAGTTACTCAAAACTCTATGGCTACACCTTC
CASSYSKLYGYTF
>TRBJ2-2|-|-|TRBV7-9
TGTGCCAGCAGCGTAGGGGCGGGCACCGGGGAGCTGTTTTTT
CASSVGAGTGELFF
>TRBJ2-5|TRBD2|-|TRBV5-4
TGTGCCAGCAGCCTGGGGGGGGGAGCAGAGACCCAGTACTTC
CASSLGGGAETQYF
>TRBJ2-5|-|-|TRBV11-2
TGTGCCAGCAGCTTAGATCCCCACATTCAAGAGACCCAGTACTTC
CASSLDPHIQETQYF
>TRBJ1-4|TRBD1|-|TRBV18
TGTGCCAGCTCACGTTCCGGGACAGCTAATGAAAAACTGTTTTTT
CASSRSGTANEKLFF
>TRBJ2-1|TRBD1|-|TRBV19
TGTGCCAGCAACCATCGGACAGGTGGGTTTGAGCAGTTCTTC
CASNHRTGGFEQFF
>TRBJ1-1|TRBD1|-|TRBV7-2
TGTGCCAGCAGCGTAGTACAGGGGGCTGGCACTGAAGCTTTCTTT
CASSVVQGAGTEAFF
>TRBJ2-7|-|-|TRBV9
TGTGCCAGCAGTCGTAGGGGGAACGAGCAGTACTTC
CASSRRGNEQYF
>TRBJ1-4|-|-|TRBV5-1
TGCGCCAGCAAGGGGCGGGATGGAACTAATGAAAAACTGTTTTTT
CASKGRDGTNEKLFF
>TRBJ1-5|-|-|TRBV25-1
TGTGCCAGATCCCCGGAGTCCTGTCAGCCCCAGCATTTT
CARSPESCQPQHF
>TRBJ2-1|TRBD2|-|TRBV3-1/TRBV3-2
TGTGCCAGCAGCCCATTTGTGCGGGGGGGATCCTACAATGAGCAGTTCTTC
CASSPFVRGGSYNEQFF
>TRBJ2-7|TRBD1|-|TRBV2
TGTGCCATCACTCCAGGACCGGGACAGGGCTACGAGCAGTACTTC
CAITPGPGQGYEQYF
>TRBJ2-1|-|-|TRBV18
TGTGCCAGCTCACCACCGGGACTTCGCAATGAGCAGTTCTTC
CASSPPGLRNEQFF
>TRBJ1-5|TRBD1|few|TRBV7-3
TGTGCCAGCAGCGGTGGACAGGGGAAGCCCCAGCATTTT
CASSGGQGKPQHF